The rows below give T cell receptor beta chains drawn from one sample of a study of technical replicates of blood from a few donors. Only in-frame clones appear in the TCRdb table, and some are missing; sequencing was by immunoSEQ multiplex PCR. The table lists some 80,000 clones, 95% to 97% of them singletons. Sequences were obtained from T cells isolated from PBMCs. The source is a human donor in good health. Each CDR3 is given with its conserved first and last residue. Fields, in order: D gene, J gene, V gene, CDR3 protein, CDR3 DNA. A D gene is named only where the DNA matches it firmly.

>NA|TRBJ1-1|TRBV19
CASSYSGTEAFF
TGTGCCAGTAGTTACTCGGGGACAGAAGCTTTCTTT
>NA|TRBJ2-2|TRBV10-3
CAISEPRENGELFF
TGTGCCATCAGTGAGCCCCGGGAGAACGGGGAGCTGTTTTTT
>TRBD2|TRBJ2-5|TRBV5-1
CASSHPGLAQETQYF
TGCGCCAGCAGCCACCCGGGACTAGCACAAGAGACCCAGTACTTC
>TRBD2|TRBJ2-7|TRBV4-1
CASSHVSTGTSGSWKYF
TGCGCCAGCAGCCACGTCTCAACCGGGACTAGCGGGAGTTGGAAGTACTTC
>NA|TRBJ1-1|TRBV2
CAIPLSQGESTEAFF
TGTGCCATTCCGCTTTCACAGGGAGAAAGCACTGAAGCTTTCTTT
>TRBD2|TRBJ2-1|TRBV19
CASSISPGLAHGEQFF
TGTGCCAGTAGTATATCCCCGGGACTAGCGCACGGTGAGCAGTTCTTC
>NA|TRBJ2-7|TRBV6-5
CASSYPSTGQYF
TGTGCCAGCAGTTACCCTTCGACGGGGCAGTACTTC
>TRBD1|TRBJ2-7|TRBV9
CASSETGSYYEQYF
TGTGCCAGCAGTGAGACAGGGAGCTACTACGAGCAGTACTTC
>NA|TRBJ2-1|TRBV15
CATSSSGDLWNEQFF
TGTGCCACCAGCAGTTCGGGGGACCTCTGGAATGAGCAGTTCTTC
>NA|TRBJ1-2|TRBV11-2
CASSLSRTSNYGYTF
TGTGCCAGCAGCTTATCAAGGACATCTAACTATGGCTACACCTTC
>NA|TRBJ1-1|TRBV27
CASSLTIAGGTEAFF
TGTGCCAGCAGTTTGACAATTGCGGGGGGCACTGAAGCTTTCTTT